This TCR beta chain appears in the sequencing data of a study of identical twins listed by TCRdb under 2016. For the wider study: To test whether fetal clonotypes persist, this study deep-sequenced TCR alpha and beta repertoires from monozygotic twins, from unrelated adults of various ages, and from cord blood. To rule out contamination, replicate twin experiments were performed at different times with different library preparation protocols. Overall study results and their limits: Because the same donors could not be followed over many years, the conclusions relied on cross-sectional statistical analysis. Invariant T cells such as MAIT and iNKT could partly confound zero-insertion analyses, though diverse VJ usage argued against this for most clonotypes. Compared with coincidental sharing between unrelated individuals, an excess of low generation-probability sequences was observed among out-of-frame TCR alpha sequences shared between twins. The excess sharing between twins in beta out-of-frame sequences was weaker because fewer shared sequences reduced the signal-to-noise ratio. In monozygotic twins, recombination models systematically underestimated out-of-frame TCR alpha sharing, but the models matched the sharing seen between unrelated individuals. Abundant cord blood beta clonotypes carried fewer insertions; young adult naive repertoires showed a weaker similar trend, while memory repertoires showed none.

Only healthy Caucasian donors were included. Three pairs of female monozygotic twins, all aged roughly 18 to 30 years, made up the twin cohort. Using Miltenyi CD45RO+ enrichment and human naive T-cell isolation kits, memory (CD45RO+) and naive T cells were isolated from PBMC. Library prep was done by 5' RACE. Sequencing was performed on an Illumina HiSeq 2000. A universal primer binding site was added through template switching, and the final cDNA carried a unique molecular identifier so that TCR cDNA molecules could be counted accurately. Specific primers in the conserved constant-segment region were used to synthesize first-strand cDNA for TCR alpha and beta chains. Each cDNA library was double barcoded, with a SMART-Mk sample barcode plus Illumina barcodes, to control for contamination. TruSeq adapter sequences and Illumina sample barcodes were added in two successive PCR steps. The Illumina HiSeq platform was used with custom primers to sequence TCR alpha and beta cDNA libraries. In the source study's methods: MiGEC was used to process raw reads and extract unique molecular identifiers, and MiXCR was used to find CDR3 positions. Recombination models were inferred per individual with the repgenHMM and IGoR tools using an EM algorithm. The analysis of shared clonotypes was done with the tcR package in R, with sharing normalized by the product of cloneset sizes. To study raw recombination free of thymic and clonal selection effects, out-of-frame nonproductive sequences were analyzed. Using fastp at Q25 and MiXCR, TCRdb reprocessed the public reads and kept productive beta chains. Rows matching on CDR3 protein sequence are summarized as one entry with the most common DNA and genes. TCRdb, rather than the study authors, made the V and J calls. Within this sample are about 280,000 distinct CDR3 sequences, with approximately 8% of them counted one time only. More than 2% of the sample is taken by the ten largest.

The CDR3 numbers 16 residues from cysteine through phenylalanine. Only CDR3 DNA remains: 48 bases, in frame from the first base. Reading the germline V gene gives CDR1 KGHDR and CDR2 SFDVKD. The V and J ends are trimmed by 4 bases and 1 base, leaving 12 bases between them. As concerns this clonotype: The clone's antigen remains unknown. One base away there is no much larger clone; base qualities are not given.

This sample also appeared in a second study, on yellow fever vaccine responses in identical twins. That second report states: The authors reported that the T cell response to vaccination in identical twins appeared partly convergent and partly personalized. Focusing on identical twins, the study followed the T cell clones that responded to the vaccine, and did so with precision.

The sample comprised memory (CD45RO+) T cells sorted from blood. The sample's cell subset or site, from its label and the paper: CD45RO+ enriched T cells. Here the chain combines TRBV24-1 and TRBJ2-2; the D gene assignment is ambiguous. The source is a woman between 18 and 30 years old in good health. The nucleotides read TGTGCCACCAGTGACCCCAACAAGGAGAACACCGGGGAGCTGTTTTTT. This is translated as CATSDPNKENTGELFF.